This T cell receptor (beta chain) is from a study of beta chain features in type 1 diabetes. Study conclusions and caveats: Fewer junction insertions and more nucleotide deletions appeared in type 1 diabetes patients.

The authors sorted CD4+ naive, central memory, regulatory and stem cell-like memory cells via CD45RO/CCR7/CD25/CD127/CD95/CD27. Purity exceeding 95% was reached by all sorted populations. Isolated RNA was reverse transcribed in full, so expressed TCRB transcripts were sequenced. Produced via immunoSEQ multiplex PCR; TCRdb's table is partial and in-frame only. Among around 40,000 clones, around 50% were seen once, and the ten largest hold 2.1%. This clone appeared a few times. The antigen remains undetermined. CDR1 MNHNY and CDR2 SVGAGI come from the germline V gene (reference sequence). The germline V and J ends were trimmed by 7 bases and 4 bases, with 19 bases remaining between them. This CDR3 spans 16 amino acids.

The chain recombines TRBV6-6 with TRBJ2-2, with TRBD2 as a possible D gene (5 bases). Input material: Tregs from blood. This TCR was recovered from a woman aged 18-35 years in good health. The CDR3 protein is CASINAYPSGTGELFF. As DNA, the CDR3 is TGTGCCAGCATTAACGCATACCCCAGCGGCACCGGGGAGCTGTTTTTT.